One T cell receptor beta chain is described in this entry. Individuals aged 18 to 89 years were recruited from 24 US areas. Clinical history as reported by participants underpinned cohort assignment. The data originate from a study of blood T cell repertoires in COVID-19. Produced via immunoSEQ multiplex PCR; TCRdb's table is partial and in-frame only. The sample consists of about 170,000 clones, 89% of them appearing once. CDR1 and CDR2 from the germline V gene are MNHEY and SVGEGT. The CDR3 covers 13 residues. V was trimmed by 5 bases and J by 4 bases, leaving 11 bases between them. The clonotype originates from a woman aged 18-29 years who had recovered from COVID-19. The J gene is TRBJ1-2, the V gene TRBV6-2 or TRBV6-3, with D perhaps matching TRBD1 (5 bases). What was sequenced was PBMCs or T cells enriched from blood (not recorded which). CDR3: CASSHGHVYGYTF. DNA of the CDR3: TGTGCCAGCAGTCACGGACACGTCTATGGCTACACCTTC.